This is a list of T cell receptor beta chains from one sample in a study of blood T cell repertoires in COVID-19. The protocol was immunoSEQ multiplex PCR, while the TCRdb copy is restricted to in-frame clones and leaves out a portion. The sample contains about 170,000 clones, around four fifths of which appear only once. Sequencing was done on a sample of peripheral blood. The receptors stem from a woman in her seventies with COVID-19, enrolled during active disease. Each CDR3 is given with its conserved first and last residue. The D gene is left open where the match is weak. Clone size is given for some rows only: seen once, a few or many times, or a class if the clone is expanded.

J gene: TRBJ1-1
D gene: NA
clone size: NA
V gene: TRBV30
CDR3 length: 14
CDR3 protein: CAWSRGTPNTEAFF
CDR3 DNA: TGTGCCTGGAGTAGAGGCACCCCGAACACTGAAGCTTTCTTT

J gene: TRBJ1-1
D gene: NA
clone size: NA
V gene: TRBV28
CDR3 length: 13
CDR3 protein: CASSLSWNTEAFF
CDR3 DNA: TGTGCCAGCAGTCTGTCTTGGAACACTGAAGCTTTCTTT

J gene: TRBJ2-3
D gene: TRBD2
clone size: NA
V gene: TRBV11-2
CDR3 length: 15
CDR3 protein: CASSPFSGATDTQYF
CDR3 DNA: TGTGCCAGCAGCCCCTTTAGCGGGGCAACAGATACGCAGTATTTT

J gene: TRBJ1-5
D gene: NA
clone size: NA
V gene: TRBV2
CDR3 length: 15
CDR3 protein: CASRSIQATNQPQHF
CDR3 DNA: TGTGCCAGCAGATCCATACAGGCGACCAATCAGCCCCAGCATTTT

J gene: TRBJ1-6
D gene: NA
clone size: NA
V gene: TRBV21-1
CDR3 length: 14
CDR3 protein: CASSKDPGESPLHF
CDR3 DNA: TGTGCCAGCAGCAAAGACCCAGGGGAGTCACCCCTCCACTTT

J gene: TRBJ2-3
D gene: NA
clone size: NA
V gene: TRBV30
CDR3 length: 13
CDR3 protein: CAWSAREKSSQYF
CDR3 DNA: TGTGCCTGGAGTGCACGGGAGAAGAGTTCGCAGTATTTT

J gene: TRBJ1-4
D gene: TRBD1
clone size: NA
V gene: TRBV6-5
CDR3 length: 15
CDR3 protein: CASRPTGGLIEKLFF
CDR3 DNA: TGTGCCAGCAGGCCTACAGGGGGCCTAATCGAAAAACTGTTTTTT

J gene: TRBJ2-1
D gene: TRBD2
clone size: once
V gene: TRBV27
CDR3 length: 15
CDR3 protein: CASGPGTSAHNEQFF
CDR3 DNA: TGTGCCAGCGGGCCCGGGACTAGCGCCCACAATGAGCAGTTCTTC

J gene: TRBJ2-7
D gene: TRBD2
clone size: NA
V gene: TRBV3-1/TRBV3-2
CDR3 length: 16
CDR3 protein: CASSRRTSGSWDEQYF
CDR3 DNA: TGTGCCAGCAGCCGGCGGACTAGCGGGAGTTGGGACGAGCAGTACTTC

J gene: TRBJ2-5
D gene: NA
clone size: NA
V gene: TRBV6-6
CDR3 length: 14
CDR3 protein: CASSYSDNQETQYF
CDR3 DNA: TGTGCCAGCAGTTACTCTGACAACCAAGAGACCCAGTACTTC

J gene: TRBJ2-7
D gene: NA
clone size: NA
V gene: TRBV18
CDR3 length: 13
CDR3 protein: CASSPEGSYEQYF
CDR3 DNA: TGTGCCAGCTCACCAGAGGGCTCCTACGAGCAGTACTTC

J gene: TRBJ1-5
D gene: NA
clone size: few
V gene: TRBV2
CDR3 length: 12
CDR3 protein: CASSERNQPQHF
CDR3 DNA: TGTGCCAGCAGTGAACGTAATCAGCCCCAGCATTTT

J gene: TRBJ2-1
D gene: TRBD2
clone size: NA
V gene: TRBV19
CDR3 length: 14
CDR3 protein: CASSRLAGDGEQFF
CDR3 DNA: TGTGCCAGTAGTCGGCTAGCGGGAGACGGTGAGCAGTTCTTC

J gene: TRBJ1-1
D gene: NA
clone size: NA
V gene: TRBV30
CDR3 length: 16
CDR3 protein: CAWSSGGGQGHTEAFF
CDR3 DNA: TGTGCCTGGAGCTCTGGGGGGGGGCAGGGGCACACTGAAGCTTTCTTT

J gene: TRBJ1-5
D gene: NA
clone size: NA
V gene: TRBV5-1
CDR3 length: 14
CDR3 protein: CASSLRSRNQPQHF
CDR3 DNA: TGCGCCAGCAGCTTGCGTTCTCGCAATCAGCCCCAGCATTTT

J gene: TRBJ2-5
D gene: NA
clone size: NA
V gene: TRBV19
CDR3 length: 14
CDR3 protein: CASSLGVREETQYF
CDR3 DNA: TGTGCCAGTAGTCTAGGAGTGCGGGAAGAGACCCAGTACTTC

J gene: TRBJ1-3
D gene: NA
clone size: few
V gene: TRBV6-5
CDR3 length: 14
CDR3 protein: CASSPQGTGNTIYF
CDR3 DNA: TGTGCCAGCAGTCCCCAGGGGACTGGAAACACCATATATTTT

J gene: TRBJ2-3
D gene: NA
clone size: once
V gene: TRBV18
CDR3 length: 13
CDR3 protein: CASSPPSSDTQYF
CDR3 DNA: TGTGCCAGCTCACCACCGAGTAGCGATACGCAGTATTTT

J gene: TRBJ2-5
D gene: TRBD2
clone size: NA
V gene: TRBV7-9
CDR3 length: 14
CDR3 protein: CASSPGGGFETQYF
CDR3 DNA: TGTGCCAGCAGCCCGGGGGGGGGCTTTGAGACCCAGTACTTC

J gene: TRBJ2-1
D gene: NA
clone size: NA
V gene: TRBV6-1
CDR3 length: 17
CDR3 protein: CASSEHLGQSSYNEQFF
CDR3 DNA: TGTGCCAGCAGTGAACATTTAGGACAGAGCTCCTACAATGAGCAGTTCTTC

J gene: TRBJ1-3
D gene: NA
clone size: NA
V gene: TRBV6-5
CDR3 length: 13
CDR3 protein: CASSYGSFDTIYF
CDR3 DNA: TGTGCCAGCAGTTACGGCAGTTTCGACACCATATATTTT

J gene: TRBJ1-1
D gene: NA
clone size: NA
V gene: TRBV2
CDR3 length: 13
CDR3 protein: CASGRRQNTEAFF
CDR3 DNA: TGTGCCAGCGGGAGAAGACAGAACACTGAAGCTTTCTTT

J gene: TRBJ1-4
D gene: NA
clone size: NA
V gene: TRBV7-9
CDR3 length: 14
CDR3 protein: CASSLEAGLEKLFF
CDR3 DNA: TGTGCCAGCAGCTTAGAGGCAGGACTCGAAAAACTGTTTTTT

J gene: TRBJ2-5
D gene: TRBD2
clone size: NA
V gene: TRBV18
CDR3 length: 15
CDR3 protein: CASSPGLAGRETQYF
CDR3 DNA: TGTGCCAGCTCACCTGGGCTAGCGGGACGAGAGACCCAGTACTTC

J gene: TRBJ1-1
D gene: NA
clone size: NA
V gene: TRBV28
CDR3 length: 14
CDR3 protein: CASCHGGASYEAFF
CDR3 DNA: TGTGCCAGCTGTCACGGGGGAGCCTCCTATGAAGCTTTCTTT

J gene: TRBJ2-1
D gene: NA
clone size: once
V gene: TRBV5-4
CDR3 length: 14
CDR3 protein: CASSSRHSYNEQFF
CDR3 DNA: TGTGCCAGCAGCTCAAGACATTCCTACAATGAGCAGTTCTTC

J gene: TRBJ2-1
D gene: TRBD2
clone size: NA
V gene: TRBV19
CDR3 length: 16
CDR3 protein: CASSITLAGGRNEQFF
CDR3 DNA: TGTGCCAGTAGTATAACCCTAGCGGGGGGGCGGAATGAGCAGTTCTTC

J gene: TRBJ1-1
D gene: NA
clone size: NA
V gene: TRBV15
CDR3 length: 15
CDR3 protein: CATRGGDGANTEAFF
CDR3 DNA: TGTGCCACCAGGGGGGGGGATGGGGCGAACACTGAAGCTTTCTTT

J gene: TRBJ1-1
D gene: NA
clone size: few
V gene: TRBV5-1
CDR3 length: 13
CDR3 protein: CASSLEGSSVVLF
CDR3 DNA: TGCGCCAGCAGCTTGGAGGGTAGTAGCGTCGTCCTTTTT

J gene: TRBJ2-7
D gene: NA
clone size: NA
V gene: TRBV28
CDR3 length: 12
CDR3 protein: CASSILFGEQYF
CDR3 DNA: TGTGCCAGCAGCATTCTGTTCGGGGAGCAGTACTTC

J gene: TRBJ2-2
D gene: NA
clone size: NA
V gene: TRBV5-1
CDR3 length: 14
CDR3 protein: CASTKDRTTGELFF
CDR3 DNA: TGCGCCAGCACTAAGGACCGGACTACCGGGGAGCTGTTTTTT

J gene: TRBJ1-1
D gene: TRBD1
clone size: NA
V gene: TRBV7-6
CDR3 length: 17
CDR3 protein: CASSLIGQGAINTEAFF
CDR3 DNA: TGTGCCAGCAGCTTAATAGGACAGGGGGCAATTAACACTGAAGCTTTCTTT

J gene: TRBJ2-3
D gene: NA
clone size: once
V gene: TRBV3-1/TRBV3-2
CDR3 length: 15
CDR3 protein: CASSQGGASLDTQYF
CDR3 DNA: TGTGCCAGCAGCCAGGGCGGGGCCAGCCTAGATACGCAGTATTTT